The 18 T cell receptor beta chains below come from one sample, sequenced in a study of T cells expressing NK-cell markers. TCRdb re-called the 5' RACE reads and gives one entry per CDR3 protein, without DNA. Recorded for this sample: about 400,000 distinct CDR3 sequences. The sample consisted of blood T cells: a sorted CD56 or NKG2C T cell subset, CD4+ or CD8+ T cells, or bulk PBMC T cells (not recorded which). These TCRs come from a woman between 45 and 60 years old in good health.

CDR3 region: CASSMTLEVEQFF. This chain connects TRBV19 to TRBJ2-1. This CDR3 region has 13 residues. Germline-derived CDR1 and CDR2 are LNHDA and SQIVND (reference sequence).

The chain employs TRBV12-3 or TRBV12-4 and TRBJ1-1; TCRdb reports TRBD1, a call that lacks DNA to check it against. The CDR3 runs 11 residues. CDR3 region: CASSDRGEAFF.

The chain couples TRBV5-1 to TRBJ2-7; as DNA is missing, the TRBD2 call by TCRdb cannot be tested. CDR1 is SGHRS and CDR2 is YFSETQ in the germline V gene. The CDR3 sequence is 13 residues long. This CDR3 reads CASSWIGGYEQYF.

The chain links TRBV27 to TRBJ2-3. Germline V CDR1 and CDR2: MNHEY, SMNVEV (reference sequence). CDR3 length: 14 residues. CDR3 sequence: CASSLFAELDTQYF.

The rearrangement links TRBV6-9 to TRBJ2-7; the TRBD2 assignment by TCRdb is unverifiable without DNA. CDR3 length: 17 amino acids. Germline values: CDR1 MNHGY, CDR2 SVAAGI. CDR3 loop: CASSYPPSGTSVVEQYF.

The chain has TRBV5-1 and TRBJ2-2. Germline V gene sequence: CDR1 SGHRS, CDR2 YFSETQ. This CDR3 comprises 14 residues. CDR3: CASSLALGTGELFF.

The CDR3 spells CASSPLGSGKLFF. The rearrangement joins TRBV12-3 or TRBV12-4 to TRBJ1-4; lacking DNA, the TRBD1 call made by TCRdb goes unchecked. The CDR3 totals 13 residues.

The CDR3 loop is CASSEWNRKGELFF. The chain employs TRBV25-1 and TRBJ2-2; TCRdb returns TRBD1, unconfirmable since there is no DNA. This CDR3 comprises 14 residues. CDR1 is MGHDK and CDR2 is SYGVNS in the germline V gene.

V usage is TRBV27 and J usage is TRBJ2-7; lacking DNA, the TRBD1 call made by TCRdb goes unchecked. Germline V gene lookup returns CDR1 MNHEY and CDR2 SMNVEV (reference sequence). The CDR3 contains 15 residues. The CDR3 sequence: CASSLRARLSHEQYF.

The genes are TRBV27 and TRBJ2-1; the D call from TCRdb, TRBD1, cannot be confirmed without DNA. The CDR3 is made up of 14 amino acids. Per the germline V gene, CDR1 is MNHEY and CDR2 is SMNVEV (reference sequence). CDR3: CASSLSGPDNEQFF.

The CDR3 loop is CSASGQGTYEQYF. The V gene is TRBV20-1, the J gene TRBJ2-7; the D call of TRBD1 rests on TCRdb alone, since no DNA is present to check it. The CDR3 has 13 amino acids. Per the germline V gene, CDR1 is DFQATT and CDR2 is SNEGSKA (reference sequence).

The chain is built from TRBV9 and TRBJ2-3; checking the TCRdb D call of TRBD2 is not possible without DNA. CDR3 length equals 15 residues. The germline CDR1 and CDR2 sequences are SGDLS and YYNGEE. This CDR3 reads CASSPSGSFTDTQYF.

The genes are TRBV27 and TRBJ2-2; checking the TCRdb D call of TRBD1 is not possible without DNA. Germline V gives CDR1 MNHEY, CDR2 SMNVEV (reference sequence). The CDR3 loop spans 13 amino acids. The CDR3 protein is CASKRGAGGELFF.

V gene TRBV13 combines with J gene TRBJ2-5; TCRdb's D call of TRBD2 is untestable without DNA. CDR1 and CDR2 (germline): PRHDT, FYEKMQ (reference sequence). This CDR3 has 17 amino acids. The CDR3 loop reads CASSFARSGIYEETQYF.

This chain uses TRBV20-1 with TRBJ1-2; TCRdb outputs TRBD1, but without DNA this stays unchecked. CDR1 is DFQATT and CDR2 is SNEGSKA in the germline V gene (reference sequence). The CDR3 consists of 17 residues. The CDR3 loop is CSARDWPRSGDDNGYTF.

This chain connects TRBV11-3 to TRBJ2-1; without DNA, the TCRdb call of TRBD1 cannot be checked. CDR1 and CDR2 (germline): SGHNT, YENEEA. This CDR3 is 15 amino acids long. The chain's CDR3 is CASSLAGTRYNEQFF.

This chain connects TRBV29-1 to TRBJ1-3; TCRdb indicates TRBD1, and absent DNA this call remains unverified. This CDR3 contains 16 residues. Germline loops: CDR1 SQVTM, CDR2 ANQGSEA. CDR3 residues: CSVEHPWEGSGNTIYF. The full variable domain, in which reference TRBV29-1 and TRBJ1-3 provide the parts outside the CDR3, is SAVISQKPSRDICQRGTSLTIQCQVDSQVTMMFWYRQQPGQSLTLIATANQGSEATYESGFVIDKFPISRPNLTFSTLTVSNMSPEDSSIYLCSVEHPWEGSGNTIYFGEGSWLTVV.

The J gene is TRBJ2-1, the V gene TRBV4-2. This CDR3 region has 13 residues. Germline CDR1 LGHNA, CDR2 YNFKEQ. The CDR3 protein is CASSQDLLGEQFF.